This record covers a single T cell receptor beta chain. The table came from immunoSEQ multiplex PCR; TCRdb's copy has only in-frame clones and leaves some out. The sample lists 75,000 to 95,000 clones, more than 75% occurring once. This specimen belongs to a study of blood T cell repertoires in COVID-19. The clonotype comes from a human donor in a cohort sampled during active COVID-19. Sequenced sample: peripheral blood.

This CDR3 is CASSDRNSYEQYF. CDR3 bases: TGCGCCAGCTCGGACAGGAACTCCTACGAGCAGTACTTC. The rearrangement joins TRBV5-1 to TRBJ2-7; 7 bases map to TRBD1. The CDR3 totals 13 residues. V lost 7 bases, J lost 0 bases, and 4 bases stayed unmatched. Germline CDR1 and CDR2: SGHRS and YFSETQ.